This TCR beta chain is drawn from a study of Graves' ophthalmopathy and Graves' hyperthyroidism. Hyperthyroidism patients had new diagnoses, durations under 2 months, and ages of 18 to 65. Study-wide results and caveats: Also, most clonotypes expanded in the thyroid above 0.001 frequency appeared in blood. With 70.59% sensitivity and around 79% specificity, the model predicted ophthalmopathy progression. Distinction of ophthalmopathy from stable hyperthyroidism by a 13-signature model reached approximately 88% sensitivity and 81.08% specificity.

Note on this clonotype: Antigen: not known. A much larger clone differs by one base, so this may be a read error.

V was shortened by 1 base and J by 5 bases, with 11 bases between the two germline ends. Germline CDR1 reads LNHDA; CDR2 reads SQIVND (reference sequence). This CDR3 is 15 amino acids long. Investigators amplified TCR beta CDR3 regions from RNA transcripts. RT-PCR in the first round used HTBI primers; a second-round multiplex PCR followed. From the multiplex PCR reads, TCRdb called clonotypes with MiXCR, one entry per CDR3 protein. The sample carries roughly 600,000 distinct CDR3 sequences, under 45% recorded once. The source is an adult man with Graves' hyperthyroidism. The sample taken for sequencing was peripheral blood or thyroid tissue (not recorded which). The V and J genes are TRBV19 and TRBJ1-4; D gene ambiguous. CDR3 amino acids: CASSIVGQVNEKLFF. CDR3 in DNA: TGTGCCAGTAGTATAGTGGGCCAAGTCAATGAAAAACTGTTTTTT. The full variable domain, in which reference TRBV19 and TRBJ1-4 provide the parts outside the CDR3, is DGGITQSPKYLFRKEGQNVTLSCEQNLNHDAMYWYRQDPGQGLRLIYYSQIVNDFQKGDIAEGYSVSREKKESFPLTVTSAQKNPTAFYLCASSIVGQVNEKLFFGSGTQLSVL.